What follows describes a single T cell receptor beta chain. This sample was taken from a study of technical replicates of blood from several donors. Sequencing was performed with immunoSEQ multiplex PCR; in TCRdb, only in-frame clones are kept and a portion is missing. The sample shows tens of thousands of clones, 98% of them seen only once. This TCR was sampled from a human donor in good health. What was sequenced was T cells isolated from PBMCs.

Here the CDR3 DNA reads TGTGCCAGCAGCTTAGAAAGGGGGTTAAGGGGGCAGACAGATACGCAGTATTTT. This gives the protein CASSLERGLRGQTDTQYF. The J gene is TRBJ2-3, the V gene TRBV11-2; 7 bases line up with TRBD1. V was pared by 0 bases and J by 3 bases, with 12 bases of the junction left unmatched. This CDR3 has 18 residues. Per germline, CDR1 SGHAT and CDR2 FQNNGV.